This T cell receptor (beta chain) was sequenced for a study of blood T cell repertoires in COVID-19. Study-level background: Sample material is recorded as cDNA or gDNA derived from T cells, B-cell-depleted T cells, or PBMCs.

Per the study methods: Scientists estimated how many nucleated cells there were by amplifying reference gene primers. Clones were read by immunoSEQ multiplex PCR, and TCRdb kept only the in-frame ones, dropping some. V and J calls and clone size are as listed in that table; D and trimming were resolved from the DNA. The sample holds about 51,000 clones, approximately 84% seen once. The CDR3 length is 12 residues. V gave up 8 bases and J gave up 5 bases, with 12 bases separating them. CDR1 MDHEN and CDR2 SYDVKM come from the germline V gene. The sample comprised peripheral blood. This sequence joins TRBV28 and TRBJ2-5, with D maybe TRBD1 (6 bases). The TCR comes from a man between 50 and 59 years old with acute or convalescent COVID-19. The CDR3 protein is CASQGQRETQYF. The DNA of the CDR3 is TGTGCCAGCCAAGGACAGCGTGAGACCCAGTACTTC.